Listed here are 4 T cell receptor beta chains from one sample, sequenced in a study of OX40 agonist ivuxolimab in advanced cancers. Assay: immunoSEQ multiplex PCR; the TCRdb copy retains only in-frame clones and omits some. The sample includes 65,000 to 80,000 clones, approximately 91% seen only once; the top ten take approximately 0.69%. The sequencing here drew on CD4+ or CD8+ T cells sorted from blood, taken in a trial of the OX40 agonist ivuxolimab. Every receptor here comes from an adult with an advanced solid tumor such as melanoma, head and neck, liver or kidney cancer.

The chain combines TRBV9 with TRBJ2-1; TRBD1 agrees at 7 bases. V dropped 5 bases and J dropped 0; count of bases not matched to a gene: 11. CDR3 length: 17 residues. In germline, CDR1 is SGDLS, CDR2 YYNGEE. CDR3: CASSLRTGASSYNEQFF. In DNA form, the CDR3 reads TGTGCCAGCAGTTTACGAACAGGGGCAAGCTCCTACAATGAGCAGTTCTTC.

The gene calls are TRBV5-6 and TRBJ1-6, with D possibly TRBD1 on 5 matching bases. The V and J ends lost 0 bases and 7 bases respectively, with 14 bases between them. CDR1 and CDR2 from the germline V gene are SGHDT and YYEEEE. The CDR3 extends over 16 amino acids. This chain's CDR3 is CASSLGGWRFNSPLHF. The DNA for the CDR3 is TGTGCCAGCAGCTTGGGGGGGTGGAGGTTCAATTCACCCCTCCACTTT. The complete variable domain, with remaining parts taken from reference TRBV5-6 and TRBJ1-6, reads DAGVTQSPTHLIKTRGQQVTLRCSPKSGHDTVSWYQQALGQGPQFIFQYYEEEERQRGNFPDRFSGHQFPNYSSELNVNALLLGDSALYLCASSLGGWRFNSPLHFGNGTRLTVT.

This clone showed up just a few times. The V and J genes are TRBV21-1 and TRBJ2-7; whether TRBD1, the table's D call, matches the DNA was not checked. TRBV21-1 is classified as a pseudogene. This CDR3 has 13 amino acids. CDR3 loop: CASIAQMPYEQYF. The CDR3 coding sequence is TGTGCCAGTATCGCCCAGATGCCCTACGAGCAGTACTTC.

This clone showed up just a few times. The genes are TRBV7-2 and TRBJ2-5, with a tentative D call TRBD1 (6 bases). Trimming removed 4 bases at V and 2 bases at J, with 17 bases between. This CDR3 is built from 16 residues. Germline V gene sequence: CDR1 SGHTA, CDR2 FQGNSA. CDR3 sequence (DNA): TGTGCCAGCAGCTCCTACCAGGGTGGGACACAAGAGACCCAGTACTTC. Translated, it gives CASSSYQGGTQETQYF.